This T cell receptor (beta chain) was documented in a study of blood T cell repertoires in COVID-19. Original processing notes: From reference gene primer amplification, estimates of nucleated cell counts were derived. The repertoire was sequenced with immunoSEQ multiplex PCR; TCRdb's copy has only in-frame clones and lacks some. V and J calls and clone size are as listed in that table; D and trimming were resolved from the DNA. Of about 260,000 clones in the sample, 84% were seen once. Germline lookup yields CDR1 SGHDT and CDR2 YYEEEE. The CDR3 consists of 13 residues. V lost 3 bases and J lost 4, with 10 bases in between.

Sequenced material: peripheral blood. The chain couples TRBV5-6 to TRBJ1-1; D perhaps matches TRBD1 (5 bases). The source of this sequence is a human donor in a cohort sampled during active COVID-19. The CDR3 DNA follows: TGTGCCAGCAGCTACAGGTTCGGCACTGAAGCTTTCTTT. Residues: CASSYRFGTEAFF.